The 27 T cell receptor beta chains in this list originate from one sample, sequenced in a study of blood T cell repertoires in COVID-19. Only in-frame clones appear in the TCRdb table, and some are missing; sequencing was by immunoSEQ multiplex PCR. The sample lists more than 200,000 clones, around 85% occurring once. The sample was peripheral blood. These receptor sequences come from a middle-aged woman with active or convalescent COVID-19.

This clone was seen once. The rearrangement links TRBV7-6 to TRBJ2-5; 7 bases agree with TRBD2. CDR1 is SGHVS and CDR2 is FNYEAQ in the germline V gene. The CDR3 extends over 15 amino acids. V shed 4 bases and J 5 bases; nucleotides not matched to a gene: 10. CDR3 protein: CASSSPRGDLETQYF. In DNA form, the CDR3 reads TGTGCCAGCAGCTCCCCACGGGGGGATTTGGAGACCCAGTACTTC.

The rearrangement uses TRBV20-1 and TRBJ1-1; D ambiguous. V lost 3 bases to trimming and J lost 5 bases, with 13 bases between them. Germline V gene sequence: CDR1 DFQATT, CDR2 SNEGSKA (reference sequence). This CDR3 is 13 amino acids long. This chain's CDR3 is CSASRGKTTEAFF. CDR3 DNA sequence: TGCAGTGCTAGTCGGGGAAAAACGACTGAAGCTTTCTTT.

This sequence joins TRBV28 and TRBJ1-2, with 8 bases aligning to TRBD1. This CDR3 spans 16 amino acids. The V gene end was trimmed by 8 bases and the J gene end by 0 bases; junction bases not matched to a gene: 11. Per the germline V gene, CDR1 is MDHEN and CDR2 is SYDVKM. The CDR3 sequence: CASRNQGAPTNYGYTF. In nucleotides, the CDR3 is TGTGCCAGCCGGAACCAGGGGGCGCCAACTAACTATGGCTACACCTTC.

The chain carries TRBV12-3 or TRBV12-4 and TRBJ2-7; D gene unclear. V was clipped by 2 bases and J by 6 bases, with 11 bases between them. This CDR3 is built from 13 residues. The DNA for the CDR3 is TGTGCCAGCAGTTTATCAGGTTCCCTCGAGCAGTACTTC. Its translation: CASSLSGSLEQYF.

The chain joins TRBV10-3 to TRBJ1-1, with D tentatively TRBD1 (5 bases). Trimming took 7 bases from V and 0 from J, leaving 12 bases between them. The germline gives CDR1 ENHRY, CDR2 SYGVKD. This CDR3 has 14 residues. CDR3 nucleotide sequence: TGTGCCATCATGGGGCAGGGATTGAACACTGAAGCTTTCTTT. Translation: CAIMGQGLNTEAFF.

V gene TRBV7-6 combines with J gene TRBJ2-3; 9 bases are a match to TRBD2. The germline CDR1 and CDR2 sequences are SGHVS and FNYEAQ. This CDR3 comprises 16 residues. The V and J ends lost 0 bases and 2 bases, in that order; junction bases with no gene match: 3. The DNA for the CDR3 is TGTGCCAGCAGCTTAGCAGCGGGGGGCTACACAGATACGCAGTATTTT. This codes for CASSLAAGGYTDTQYF.

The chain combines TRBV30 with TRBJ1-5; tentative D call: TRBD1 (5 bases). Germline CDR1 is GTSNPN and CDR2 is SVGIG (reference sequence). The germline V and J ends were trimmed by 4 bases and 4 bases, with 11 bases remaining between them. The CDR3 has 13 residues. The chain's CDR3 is CAWNRGENQPQHF. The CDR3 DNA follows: TGTGCCTGGAATCGGGGGGAAAATCAGCCCCAGCATTTT.

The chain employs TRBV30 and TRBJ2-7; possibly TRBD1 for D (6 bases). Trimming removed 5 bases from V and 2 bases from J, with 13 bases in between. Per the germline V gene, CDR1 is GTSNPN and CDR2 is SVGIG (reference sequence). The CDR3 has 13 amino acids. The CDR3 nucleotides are TGTGCCTGGGCTGCAGGGGTCGCCTACGAGCAGTACTTC. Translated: CAWAAGVAYEQYF.

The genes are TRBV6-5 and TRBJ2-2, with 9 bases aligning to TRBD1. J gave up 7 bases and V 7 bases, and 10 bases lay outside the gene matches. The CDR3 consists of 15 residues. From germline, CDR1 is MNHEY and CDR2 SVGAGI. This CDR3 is CASNPTGGAYGELFF. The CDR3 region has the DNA TGTGCCAGCAACCCCACAGGGGGCGCCTACGGGGAGCTGTTTTTT.

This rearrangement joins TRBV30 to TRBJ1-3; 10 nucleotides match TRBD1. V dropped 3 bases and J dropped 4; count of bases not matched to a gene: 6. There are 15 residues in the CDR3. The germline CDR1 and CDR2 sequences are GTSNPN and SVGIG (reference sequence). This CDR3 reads CAWRDRGSPGNTIYF. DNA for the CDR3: TGTGCCTGGAGGGACAGGGGGTCTCCGGGAAACACCATATATTTT.

The CDR3 bases are TGTGCCAGCAGTGAAGAACAGGGAGTCGATGGCTACACCTTC. This sequence encodes CASSEEQGVDGYTF. The genes are TRBV2 and TRBJ1-2, with D possibly matching TRBD1 (6 bases). Trimming took off 1 base at V and 6 bases at J, with 12 bases between the two ends. This CDR3 has 14 amino acids. The germline V gene encodes CDR1 SNHLY and CDR2 FYNNEI.

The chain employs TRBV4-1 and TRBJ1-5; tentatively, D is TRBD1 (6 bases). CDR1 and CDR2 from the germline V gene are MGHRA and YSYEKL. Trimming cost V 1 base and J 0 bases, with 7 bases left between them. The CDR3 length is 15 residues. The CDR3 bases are TGCGCCAGCAGCCAAGCGGACAGTAGCAATCAGCCCCAGCATTTT. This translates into CASSQADSSNQPQHF.

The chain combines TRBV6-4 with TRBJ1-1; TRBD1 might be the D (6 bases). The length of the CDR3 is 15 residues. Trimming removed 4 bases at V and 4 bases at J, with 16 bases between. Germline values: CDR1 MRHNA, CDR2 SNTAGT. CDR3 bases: TGTGCCAGCAGTGCCCACGGGGCGGGGGCCACTGAAGCTTTCTTT. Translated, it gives CASSAHGAGATEAFF.

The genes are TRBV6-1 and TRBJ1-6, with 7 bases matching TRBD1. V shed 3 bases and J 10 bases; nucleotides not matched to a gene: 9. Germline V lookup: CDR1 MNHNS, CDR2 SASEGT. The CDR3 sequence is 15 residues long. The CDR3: CASSESGTVVSPLHF. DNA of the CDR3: TGTGCCAGCAGTGAGTCCGGGACAGTGGTCTCACCCCTCCACTTT.

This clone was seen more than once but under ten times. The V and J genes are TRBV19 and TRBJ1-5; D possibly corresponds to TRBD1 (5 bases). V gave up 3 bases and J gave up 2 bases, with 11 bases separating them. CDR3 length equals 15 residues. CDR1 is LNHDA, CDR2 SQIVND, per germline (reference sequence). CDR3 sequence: CASSIPGRGNQPQHF. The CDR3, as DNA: TGTGCCAGTAGTATCCCAGGGAGGGGCAATCAGCCCCAGCATTTT.

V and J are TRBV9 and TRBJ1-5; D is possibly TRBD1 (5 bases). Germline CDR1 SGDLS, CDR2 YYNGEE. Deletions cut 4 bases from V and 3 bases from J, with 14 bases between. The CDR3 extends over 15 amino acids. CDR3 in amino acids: CASSQIDSFNQPQHF. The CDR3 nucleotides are TGTGCCAGCAGCCAGATAGACAGCTTCAATCAGCCCCAGCATTTT. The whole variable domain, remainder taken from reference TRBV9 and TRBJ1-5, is DSGVTQTPKHLITATGQRVTLRCSPRSGDLSVYWYQQSLDQGLQFLIQYYNGEERAKGNILERFSAQQFPDLHSELNLSSLELGDSALYFCASSQIDSFNQPQHFGDGTRLSIL.

The DNA of the CDR3 is TGTGCCAGCAGTGAAGCTGTAGACACCGGGGAGCTGTTTTTT. Its translation: CASSEAVDTGELFF. V usage is TRBV2 and J usage is TRBJ2-2, with D uncertain. CDR1 SNHLY and CDR2 FYNNEI come from the germline V gene. The CDR3 spans 14 residues. The V and J ends lost 0 bases and 3 bases respectively, with 5 bases between them.

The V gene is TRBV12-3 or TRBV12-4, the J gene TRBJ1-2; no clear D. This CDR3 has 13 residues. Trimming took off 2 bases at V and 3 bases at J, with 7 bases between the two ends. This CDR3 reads CASSLHRDYGYTF. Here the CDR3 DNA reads TGTGCCAGCAGTTTACACAGAGACTATGGCTACACCTTC.

This CDR3 reads CASSFEGDEAFF. The DNA of the CDR3 is TGCGCCAGCAGCTTCGAGGGAGATGAAGCTTTCTTT. This rearrangement joins TRBV5-1 to TRBJ1-1; D is ambiguous. The ends were cut back, 2 bases at V and 7 bases at J, with 9 bases in the middle. Germline CDR1 and CDR2: SGHRS and YFSETQ. The CDR3 spans 12 residues.

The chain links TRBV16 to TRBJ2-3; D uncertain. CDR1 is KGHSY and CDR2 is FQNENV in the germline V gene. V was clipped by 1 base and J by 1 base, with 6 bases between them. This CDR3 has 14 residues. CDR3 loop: CASSQLGRTDTQYF. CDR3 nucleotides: TGTGCCAGCAGCCAATTGGGCCGCACAGATACGCAGTATTTT.

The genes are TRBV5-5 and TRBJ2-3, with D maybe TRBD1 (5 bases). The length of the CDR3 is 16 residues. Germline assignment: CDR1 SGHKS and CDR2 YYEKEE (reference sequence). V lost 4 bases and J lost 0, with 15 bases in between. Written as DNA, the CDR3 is TGTGCCAGCAGCACATCAGGGTTTTCGAGCACAGATACGCAGTATTTT. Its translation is CASSTSGFSSTDTQYF.

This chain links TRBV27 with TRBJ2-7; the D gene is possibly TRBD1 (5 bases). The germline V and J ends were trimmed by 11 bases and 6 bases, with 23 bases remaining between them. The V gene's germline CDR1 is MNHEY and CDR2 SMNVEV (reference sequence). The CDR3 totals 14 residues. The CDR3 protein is CASSPRAGRSEQYV. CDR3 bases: TGTGCCTCCTCTCCTAGGGCAGGGCGGAGCGAGCAGTACGTC.

CDR3 protein: CASSEPGYNAKLFF. The CDR3 nucleotides are TGTGCCAGCAGTGAACCGGGATACAATGCGAAACTGTTTTTT. V gene TRBV6-1 combines with J gene TRBJ1-4; D uncertain. This CDR3 comprises 14 residues. Per the germline V gene, CDR1 is MNHNS and CDR2 is SASEGT. The ends were cut back, 2 bases at V and 11 bases at J, with 15 bases in the middle.

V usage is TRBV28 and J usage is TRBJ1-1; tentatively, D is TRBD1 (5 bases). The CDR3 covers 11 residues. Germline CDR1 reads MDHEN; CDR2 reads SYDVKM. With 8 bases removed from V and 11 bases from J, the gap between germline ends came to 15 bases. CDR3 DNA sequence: TGTGCCAGCGAAGGGGCGGGACGGGCTTTCTTT. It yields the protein CASEGAGRAFF.

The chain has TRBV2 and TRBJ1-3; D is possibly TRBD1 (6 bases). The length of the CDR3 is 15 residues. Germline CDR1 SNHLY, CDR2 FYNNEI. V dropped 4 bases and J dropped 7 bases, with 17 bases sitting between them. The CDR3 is CASSADRTARNTIYF. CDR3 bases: TGTGCCAGCAGTGCTGACAGGACCGCCAGGAACACCATATATTTT.

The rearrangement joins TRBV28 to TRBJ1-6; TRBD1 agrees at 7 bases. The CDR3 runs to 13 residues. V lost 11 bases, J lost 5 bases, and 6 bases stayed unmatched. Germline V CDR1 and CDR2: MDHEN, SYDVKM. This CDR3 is CAGRDRDNSPLHF. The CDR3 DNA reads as TGTGCCGGCCGGGACAGAGATAATTCACCCCTCCACTTT.

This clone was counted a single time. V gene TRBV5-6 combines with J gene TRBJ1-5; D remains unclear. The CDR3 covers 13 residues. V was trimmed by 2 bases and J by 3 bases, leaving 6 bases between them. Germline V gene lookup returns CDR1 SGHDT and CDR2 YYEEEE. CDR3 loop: CASSFNPNQPQHF. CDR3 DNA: TGTGCCAGCAGCTTCAATCCCAATCAGCCCCAGCATTTT.